This TCR beta chain appears in the sequencing data of a study of T cell repertoires in cytomegalovirus infection. Study summary: Public TCR beta signatures indicated both CMV infection and matching HLA type.

TCRdb analysed the reads with MiXCR anew, one entry per CDR3 protein. In the table there are some 800,000 distinct CDR3 sequences, 25% to 30% of which are singletons. Details on this clonotype: What it binds is unknown.

The CDR3 is made up of 13 amino acids. In germline, CDR1 is MNHEY, CDR2 SVGEGT. The V gene lost 8 bases and the J gene lost 0 bases, with 5 bases spanning the gap. This specimen was cultured CD8+ T cells from PBMCs, taken from culture after CMV antigen stimulation. The chain employs TRBV6-2 or TRBV6-3 and TRBJ1-6, with no clear D. The origin of this receptor is a human donor in good health (CMV status not recorded). Some clones in this sample may be carry-over from other donors' samples. CDR3 sequence (DNA): TGTGCCAGCGGGAGCTCCTATAATTCACCCCTCCACTTT. Amino acid sequence: CASGSSYNSPLHF.